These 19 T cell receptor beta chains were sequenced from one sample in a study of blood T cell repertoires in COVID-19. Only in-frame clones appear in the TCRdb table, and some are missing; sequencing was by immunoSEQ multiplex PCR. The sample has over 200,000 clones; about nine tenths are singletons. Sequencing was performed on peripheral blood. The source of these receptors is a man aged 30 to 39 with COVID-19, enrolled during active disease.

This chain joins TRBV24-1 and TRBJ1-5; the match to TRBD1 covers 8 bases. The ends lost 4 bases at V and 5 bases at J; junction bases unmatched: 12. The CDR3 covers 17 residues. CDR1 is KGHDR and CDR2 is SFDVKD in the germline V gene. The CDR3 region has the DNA TGTGCCACCAGTGACAATATGGACAGGGAGGGATATCAGCCCCAGCATTTT. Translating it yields CATSDNMDREGYQPQHF.

The CDR3 DNA is TGTGCCAGCAGTTTTAAGACAGTCTCCTACGAGCAGTACTTC. Translating it yields CASSFKTVSYEQYF. The J gene is TRBJ2-7, the V gene TRBV27, with a possible D match to TRBD1 (5 bases). Trimming took 3 bases from V and 0 from J, leaving 9 bases between them. The germline CDR1 and CDR2 sequences are MNHEY and SMNVEV (reference sequence). The CDR3 has 14 residues.

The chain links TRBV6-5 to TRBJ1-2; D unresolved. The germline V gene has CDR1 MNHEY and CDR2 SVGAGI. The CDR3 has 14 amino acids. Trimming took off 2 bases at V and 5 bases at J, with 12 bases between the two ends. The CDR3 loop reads CASSYVGYGYGYTF. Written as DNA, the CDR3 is TGTGCCAGCAGTTACGTCGGGTATGGGTATGGCTACACCTTC.

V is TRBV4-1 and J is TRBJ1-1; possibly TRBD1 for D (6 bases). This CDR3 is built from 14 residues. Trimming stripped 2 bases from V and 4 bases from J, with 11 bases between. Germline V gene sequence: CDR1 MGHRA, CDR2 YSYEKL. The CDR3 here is CASSQPSRGTEAFF. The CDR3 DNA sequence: TGCGCCAGCAGCCAACCATCCAGGGGCACTGAAGCTTTCTTT.

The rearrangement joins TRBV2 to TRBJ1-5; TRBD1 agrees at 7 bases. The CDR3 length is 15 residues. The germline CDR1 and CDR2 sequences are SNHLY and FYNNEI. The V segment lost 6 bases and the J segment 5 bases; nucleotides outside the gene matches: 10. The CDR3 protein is CASRPTGDFYQPQHF. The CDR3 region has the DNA TGTGCCAGCAGACCTACAGGGGATTTTTATCAGCCCCAGCATTTT. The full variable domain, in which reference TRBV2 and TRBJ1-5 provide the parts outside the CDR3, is EPEVTQTPSHQVTQMGQEVILRCVPISNHLYFYWYRQILGQKVEFLVSFYNNEISEKSEIFDDQFSVERPDGSNFTLKIRSTKLEDSAMYFCASRPTGDFYQPQHFGDGTRLSIL.

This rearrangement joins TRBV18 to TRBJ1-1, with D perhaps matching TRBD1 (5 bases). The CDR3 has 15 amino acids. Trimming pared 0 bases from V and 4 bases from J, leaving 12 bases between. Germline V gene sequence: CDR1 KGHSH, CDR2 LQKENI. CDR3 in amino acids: CASSPPEGRGTEAFF. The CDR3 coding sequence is TGTGCCAGCTCACCACCGGAGGGGCGCGGCACTGAAGCTTTCTTT.

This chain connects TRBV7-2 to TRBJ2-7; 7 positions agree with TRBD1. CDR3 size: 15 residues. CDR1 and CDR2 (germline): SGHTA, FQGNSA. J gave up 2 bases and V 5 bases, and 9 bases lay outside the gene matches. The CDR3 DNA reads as TGTGCCAGCAGCACTTCTCCGGGACAGACCTACGAGCAGTACTTC. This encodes CASSTSPGQTYEQYF.

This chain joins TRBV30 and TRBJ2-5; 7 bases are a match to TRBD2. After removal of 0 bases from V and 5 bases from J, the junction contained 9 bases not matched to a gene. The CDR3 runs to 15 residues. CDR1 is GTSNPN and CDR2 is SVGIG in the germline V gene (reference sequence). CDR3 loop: CAWSVQLSGMETQYF. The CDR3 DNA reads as TGTGCCTGGAGTGTACAGTTAAGCGGGATGGAGACCCAGTACTTC.

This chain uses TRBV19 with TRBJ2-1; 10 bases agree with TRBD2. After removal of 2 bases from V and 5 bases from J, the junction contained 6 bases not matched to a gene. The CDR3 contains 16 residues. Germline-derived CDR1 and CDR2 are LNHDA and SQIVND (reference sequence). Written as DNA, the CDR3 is TGTGCCAGTAGTATATTTGGGACTAGCGATCACAATGAGCAGTTCTTC. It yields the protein CASSIFGTSDHNEQFF.

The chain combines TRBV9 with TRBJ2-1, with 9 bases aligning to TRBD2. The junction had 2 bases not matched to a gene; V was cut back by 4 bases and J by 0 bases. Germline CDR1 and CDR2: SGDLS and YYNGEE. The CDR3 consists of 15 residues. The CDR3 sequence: CASSLSGSSYNEQFF. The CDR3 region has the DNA TGTGCCAGCAGCCTTAGCGGGAGCTCCTACAATGAGCAGTTCTTC.

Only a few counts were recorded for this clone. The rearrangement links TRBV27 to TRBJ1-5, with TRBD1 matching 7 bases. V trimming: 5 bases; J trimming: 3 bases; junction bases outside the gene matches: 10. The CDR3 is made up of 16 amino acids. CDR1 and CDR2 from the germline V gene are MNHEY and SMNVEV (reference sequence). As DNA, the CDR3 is TGTGCCAGCAGTCCCCACAGGGGATACGTCAATCAGCCCCAGCATTTT. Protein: CASSPHRGYVNQPQHF.

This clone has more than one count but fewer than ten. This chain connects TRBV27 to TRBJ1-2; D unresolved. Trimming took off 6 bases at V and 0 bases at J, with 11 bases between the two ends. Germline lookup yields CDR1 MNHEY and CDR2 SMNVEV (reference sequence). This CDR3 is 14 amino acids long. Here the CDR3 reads CASSQTPSNYGYTF. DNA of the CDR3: TGTGCCAGCAGCCAGACACCGTCTAACTATGGCTACACCTTC.

The DNA of the CDR3 is TGTGCCAGCTTCACGGCGCTAGCGGGCCGCTCCTACAATGAGCAGTTCTTC. This encodes CASFTALAGRSYNEQFF. V gene TRBV18 combines with J gene TRBJ2-1; 8 positions match TRBD2. The J segment lost 0 bases and the V segment lost 7 bases, leaving 11 bases of the junction unmatched. Germline values: CDR1 KGHSH, CDR2 LQKENI. The CDR3 contains 17 residues.

This CDR3 is CASQRDYTDTQYF. The DNA for the CDR3 is TGTGCCTCACAGCGGGACTACACAGATACGCAGTATTTT. The V and J genes are TRBV24-1 and TRBJ2-3; 7 nucleotides line up with TRBD2. The V gene end was trimmed by 12 bases and the J gene end by 2 bases; junction bases not matched to a gene: 7. The CDR3 loop spans 13 amino acids. Looked up from germline, CDR1 is KGHDR and CDR2 is SFDVKD.

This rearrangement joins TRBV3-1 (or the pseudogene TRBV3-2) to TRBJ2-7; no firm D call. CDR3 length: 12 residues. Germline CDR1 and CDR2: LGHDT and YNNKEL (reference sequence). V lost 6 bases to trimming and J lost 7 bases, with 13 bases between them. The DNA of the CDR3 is TGTGCCAGCAGTCGCCTTCAGAGGGAGCAGTACTTC. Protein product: CASSRLQREQYF.

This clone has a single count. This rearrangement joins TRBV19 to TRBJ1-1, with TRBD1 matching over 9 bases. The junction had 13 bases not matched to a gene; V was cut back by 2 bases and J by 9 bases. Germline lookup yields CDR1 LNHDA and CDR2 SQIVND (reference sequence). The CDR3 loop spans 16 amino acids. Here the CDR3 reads CASSIIQTQGASKAFF. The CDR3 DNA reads TGTGCCAGTAGTATAATACAGACACAGGGGGCATCTAAAGCTTTCTTT. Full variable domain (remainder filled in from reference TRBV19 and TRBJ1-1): DGGITQSPKYLFRKEGQNVTLSCEQNLNHDAMYWYRQDPGQGLRLIYYSQIVNDFQKGDIAEGYSVSREKKESFPLTVTSAQKNPTAFYLCASSIIQTQGASKAFFGQGTRLTVV.

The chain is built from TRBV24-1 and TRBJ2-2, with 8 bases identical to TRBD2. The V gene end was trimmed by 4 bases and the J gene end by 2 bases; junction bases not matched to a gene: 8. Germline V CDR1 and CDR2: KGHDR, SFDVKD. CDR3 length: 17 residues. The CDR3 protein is CATSEPSGGPNTGELFF. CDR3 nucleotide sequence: TGTGCCACCAGTGAGCCCAGCGGGGGCCCCAACACCGGGGAGCTGTTTTTT.

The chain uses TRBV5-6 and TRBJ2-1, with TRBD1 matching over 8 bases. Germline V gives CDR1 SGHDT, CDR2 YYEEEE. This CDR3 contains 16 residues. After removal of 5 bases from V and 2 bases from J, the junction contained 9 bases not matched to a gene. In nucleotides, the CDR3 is TGTGCCAGCAGTTATTTAGGACAGGGAACCTACAATGAGCAGTTCTTC. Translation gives CASSYLGQGTYNEQFF. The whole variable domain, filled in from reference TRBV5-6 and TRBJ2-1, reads DAGVTQSPTHLIKTRGQQVTLRCSPKSGHDTVSWYQQALGQGPQFIFQYYEEEERQRGNFPDRFSGHQFPNYSSELNVNALLLGDSALYLCASSYLGQGTYNEQFFGPGTRLTVL.

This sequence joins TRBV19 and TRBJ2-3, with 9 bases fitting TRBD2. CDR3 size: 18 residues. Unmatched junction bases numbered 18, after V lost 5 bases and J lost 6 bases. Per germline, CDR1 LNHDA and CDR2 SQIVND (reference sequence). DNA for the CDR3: TGTGCCAGTAGTTTCCTCCAACGTAGCGGGGGCCGCGGGGATACGCAGTATTTT. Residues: CASSFLQRSGGRGDTQYF.